A single sample is the source of the 30 T cell receptor beta chains below, sequenced in a study of blood T cell repertoires in COVID-19. Using immunoSEQ multiplex PCR, the repertoire was profiled, and TCRdb retains in-frame clones only, with some absent. The data hold roughly 250,000 clones, with around 90% observed a single time. Sequencing was performed on PBMCs or T cells enriched from blood (not recorded which). Receptors were obtained from a woman under 40 with acute COVID-19.

This rearrangement joins TRBV12-2 to TRBJ1-2. TRBV12-2 is a listed pseudogene. This CDR3 contains 15 residues. The CDR3 region is CASRSPGGWWDGYTF. CDR3 sequence (DNA): TGTGCAAGTCGCTCCCCCGGGGGTTGGTGGGATGGCTACACCTTC.

This clone turned up a few times. The CDR3: CASLPGTGNYGYTF. The CDR3 DNA reads as TGTGCCAGCTTACCCGGGACAGGGAACTATGGCTACACCTTC. This sequence joins TRBV6-5 and TRBJ1-2, with 9 bases lining up with TRBD1. CDR1 is MNHEY and CDR2 is SVGAGI in the germline V gene. Unmatched junction bases numbered 6, after V lost 8 bases and J lost 2 bases. CDR3 length equals 14 residues.

This sequence joins TRBV11-2 and TRBJ1-4; D may be TRBD1 (6 bases). The V and J ends lost 0 bases and 7 bases respectively, with 12 bases between them. The CDR3 has 15 amino acids. Germline-derived CDR1 and CDR2 are SGHAT and FQNNGV. The CDR3: CASSLDRRGGEKLFF. In DNA form, the CDR3 reads TGTGCCAGCAGCTTAGATAGGAGGGGGGGTGAAAAACTGTTTTTT.

The chain employs TRBV10-3 and TRBJ2-7; D is perhaps TRBD2 (5 bases). This CDR3 has 13 amino acids. Per germline, CDR1 ENHRY and CDR2 SYGVKD. Trimming shortened V by 4 bases and J by 2 bases, and 9 bases separated the two germline ends. The CDR3 reads CAISGGLPYEQYF. CDR3 in DNA: TGTGCCATCAGTGGCGGACTCCCCTACGAGCAGTACTTC.

V and J are TRBV6-5 and TRBJ2-1; maybe TRBD1 (6 bases). The CDR3 contains 15 residues. With 4 bases removed from V and 12 bases from J, the gap between germline ends came to 22 bases. Germline V gives CDR1 MNHEY, CDR2 SVGAGI. The CDR3 here is CASSSNPGHPIRQFF. Here the CDR3 DNA reads TGTGCCAGCAGTTCGAATCCGGGACATCCTATCAGGCAGTTCTTC.

This clone occurred a few times. The V gene is TRBV2, the J gene TRBJ2-5; 7 bases line up with TRBD1. This CDR3 is 16 amino acids long. Germline trimming cut 6 bases from V and 4 bases from J; bases unmatched to any gene: 14. Germline CDR1 reads SNHLY; CDR2 reads FYNNEI. The CDR3 coding sequence is TGTGCCAGCAGCCCGCAGACAGGGAAATTTCGAGAGACCCAGTACTTC. The encoded protein is CASSPQTGKFRETQYF.

The gene calls are TRBV13 and TRBJ2-6, with D maybe TRBD1 (5 bases). The germline V gene encodes CDR1 PRHDT and CDR2 FYEKMQ (reference sequence). This CDR3 is built from 18 residues. Trimming stripped 1 base from V and 0 bases from J, with 13 bases between. The DNA of the CDR3 is TGTGCCAGCAGCTTAGAGGGCAGGGTGGGCTCTGGGGCCAACGTCCTGACTTTC. Protein sequence: CASSLEGRVGSGANVLTF.

The CDR3 loop is CASSSGLRGETQYF. The DNA of the CDR3 is TGTGCCAGCAGTTCCGGACTGCGGGGAGAGACCCAGTACTTC. The chain couples TRBV27 to TRBJ2-5, with D perhaps TRBD2 (6 bases). The CDR3 spans 14 residues. V gave up 4 bases and J gave up 4 bases, with 13 bases separating them. The germline V gene has CDR1 MNHEY and CDR2 SMNVEV (reference sequence).

This clone was seen a few times. V gene TRBV9 combines with J gene TRBJ2-2, with no clear D. In germline, CDR1 is SGDLS, CDR2 YYNGEE. V was pared by 3 bases and J by 2 bases, with 2 bases between. CDR3 length: 12 amino acids. CDR3 in amino acids: CASSANTGELFF. Here the CDR3 DNA reads TGTGCCAGCAGCGCAAACACCGGGGAGCTGTTTTTT.

The V gene is TRBV18, the J gene TRBJ2-7; 7 bases map to TRBD1. CDR3 length: 19 amino acids. Per the germline V gene, CDR1 is KGHSH and CDR2 is LQKENI. V lost 0 bases to trimming and J lost 5 bases; unmatched junction nucleotides: 19. This CDR3 reads CASSPPPNWLTGRTHEQYF. CDR3 bases: TGTGCCAGCTCACCACCGCCAAATTGGTTGACAGGGCGGACTCACGAGCAGTACTTC.

This rearrangement joins TRBV5-3 to TRBJ2-7; 10 bases line up with TRBD2. TRBV5-3 falls under the ORF class, with uncertain function. The CDR3 loop spans 17 amino acids. Losses at the gene ends were 4 bases for V and 7 bases for J; bases not matched to a gene: 17. The CDR3 bases are TGTGCCAGAAGCGACGCGGGGAGCACTAGCGGGGAGCATGAGCAGTACTTC. This encodes CARSDAGSTSGEHEQYF.

V and J are TRBV19 and TRBJ1-3; 7 bases align to TRBD1. The trim removed 3 bases at V and 4 bases at J, leaving 9 bases unmatched. CDR1 and CDR2 from the germline V gene are LNHDA and SQIVND (reference sequence). This CDR3 is built from 16 residues. The CDR3 here is CASSITPTGYGNTIYF. The CDR3 bases are TGTGCCAGTAGTATTACCCCGACAGGGTACGGAAACACCATATATTTT.

The chain combines TRBV7-9 with TRBJ1-2; D unresolved. V was trimmed by 1 base and J by 5 bases, leaving 8 bases between them. The CDR3 consists of 13 residues. CDR1 SEHNR and CDR2 FQNEAQ come from the germline V gene (reference sequence). For the CDR3, the DNA is TGTGCCAGCAGCTTAGGTACAGAGTATGGCTACACCTTC. Encoded protein: CASSLGTEYGYTF.

In its sample, this clone was seen a few times. The chain combines TRBV11-2 with TRBJ2-3, with D unclear. Germline V gene data show CDR1 as SGHAT and CDR2 as FQNNGV. The germline V and J ends were trimmed by 1 base and 0 bases, with 11 bases remaining between them. This CDR3 region has 16 residues. Here the CDR3 DNA reads TGTGCCAGCAGCTTAGCAGGATTCACTAGCACAGATACGCAGTATTTT. Its protein is CASSLAGFTSTDTQYF.

The rearrangement joins TRBV3-1 (or the pseudogene TRBV3-2) to TRBJ2-2; maybe TRBD2 (6 bases). The V end was cut by 4 bases, the J end by 5 bases, with 14 bases between. CDR1 and CDR2 from the germline V gene are LGHDT and YNNKEL (reference sequence). The CDR3 is made up of 15 amino acids. The CDR3 nucleotides are TGTGCCAGCAGCCCTTACAATGGAGGGACCGGGGAGCTGTTTTTT. Its translation is CASSPYNGGTGELFF.

V is TRBV5-1 and J is TRBJ2-5, with 7 bases aligning to TRBD1. V was pared by 0 bases and J by 1 base, with 3 bases of the junction left unmatched. The CDR3 is made up of 15 amino acids. Germline V gives CDR1 SGHRS, CDR2 YFSETQ. CDR3 loop: CASSLGGQIQETQYF. CDR3 coding DNA: TGCGCCAGCAGCTTGGGGGGACAGATCCAAGAGACCCAGTACTTC.

The chain recombines TRBV11-1 with TRBJ2-7; TRBD1 agrees at 7 bases. The J segment lost 0 bases and the V segment lost 2 bases, leaving 4 bases of the junction unmatched. Germline CDR1 and CDR2: SGHAT and FQDESV (reference sequence). This CDR3 comprises 15 residues. CDR3 sequence reads: CASSLSGQSSYEQYF. CDR3 in DNA: TGTGCCAGCAGCTTATCGGGACAGAGCTCCTACGAGCAGTACTTC.

This chain uses TRBV9 with TRBJ2-5, with 7 bases that match TRBD1. The V segment lost 8 bases and the J segment 3 bases; nucleotides outside the gene matches: 7. Germline V gene sequence: CDR1 SGDLS, CDR2 YYNGEE. This CDR3 is built from 13 residues. The CDR3 is CASWTGLKETQYF. The CDR3 nucleotides are TGTGCCAGTTGGACAGGTTTAAAAGAGACCCAGTACTTC.

The rearrangement uses TRBV7-2 and TRBJ2-1; 8 bases map to TRBD2. The CDR3 is 17 amino acids. The germline V gene encodes CDR1 SGHTA and CDR2 FQGNSA. J lost 9 bases, V lost 4 bases, and 17 bases had no gene match. CDR3 residues: CASSSTATGLVLGEQFF. The CDR3 region has the DNA TGTGCCAGCAGCTCAACGGCCACGGGACTAGTTTTAGGTGAGCAGTTCTTC.

With respect to this clone: One end of the junction is discordant with germline, which a read error may explain. The V and J genes are TRBV7-3 and TRBJ2-1; 14 positions match TRBD2. CDR3 size: 15 residues. The germline V gene has CDR1 SGHTA and CDR2 FQGTGA. In DNA, the CDR3 is TGTGCCGGCAGCCTGGGACTAGCGGGGGTCAATGAGCAGTTCTTC. Translated, it gives CAGSLGLAGVNEQFF.

This chain connects TRBV18 to TRBJ2-3; 12 bases fit TRBD1. Trimming removed 1 base from V and 5 bases from J; junction bases left unmatched: 7. In germline, CDR1 is KGHSH, CDR2 LQKENI. This CDR3 comprises 17 residues. The CDR3: CASSPLVGQGAGDTQYF. In DNA form, the CDR3 reads TGTGCCAGCTCACCACTGGTGGGACAGGGGGCCGGAGATACGCAGTATTTT.

V gene TRBV21-1 combines with J gene TRBJ2-5; TRBD1, the table's D call, was not compared with the DNA. TRBV21-1 is a pseudogene segment. This CDR3 is 16 amino acids long. The CDR3 loop reads CASSKKGTGGQETQYF. The CDR3 nucleotides read TGTGCCAGCAGCAAAAAAGGGACAGGGGGCCAAGAGACCCAGTACTTC.

Here the CDR3 DNA reads TGTGCCAGCAGCCGATACAGTGGTGACTATGGCTACACCTTC. Its translation: CASSRYSGDYGYTF. V and J are TRBV3-1 (or the pseudogene TRBV3-2) and TRBJ1-2, with D uncertain. Germline CDR1 and CDR2: LGHDT and YNNKEL (reference sequence). CDR3 length: 14 amino acids. Trimming pared 4 bases from V and 3 bases from J, leaving 12 bases between.

The chain couples TRBV3-1 (or the pseudogene TRBV3-2) to TRBJ2-7, with TRBD1 matching 10 bases. The germline CDR1 and CDR2 sequences are LGHDT and YNNKEL (reference sequence). This CDR3 is built from 15 residues. After removal of 7 bases from V and 1 base from J, the junction contained 7 bases not matched to a gene. The chain's CDR3 is CASTLSDRGSYEQYF. Written as DNA, the CDR3 is TGTGCCAGCACCTTATCGGACAGGGGGTCCTACGAGCAGTACTTC.

This clone appeared once. The rearrangement joins TRBV2 to TRBJ2-3, with a weak D call TRBD1 (6 bases). Trimming removed 5 bases at V and 9 bases at J, with 9 bases between. The CDR3 totals 11 residues. Germline CDR1 SNHLY, CDR2 FYNNEI. CDR3 amino acids: CASSNRVTQYF. CDR3 coding DNA: TGTGCCAGCAGTAACAGGGTGACGCAGTATTTT.

The rearrangement uses TRBV10-1 and TRBJ2-1, with 8 bases aligning to TRBD2. Germline-derived CDR1 and CDR2 are WNHNN and SYGVQD (reference sequence). The CDR3 spans 17 residues. V gave up 0 bases and J gave up 4 bases; unmatched junction bases: 8. The CDR3 protein is CASSESSASGPYNEQFF. CDR3 in DNA: TGCGCCAGCAGTGAGTCGAGCGCTAGCGGGCCTTACAATGAGCAGTTCTTC.

This sequence joins TRBV28 and TRBJ1-2; 9 bases match TRBD1. Germline CDR1 reads MDHEN; CDR2 reads SYDVKM. With V trimmed by 6 bases and J by 3 bases, 8 bases remained unmatched. The CDR3 covers 15 residues. CDR3 nucleotide sequence: TGTGCCAGCAGCATGGGGACAGGGAGGGACTATGGCTACACCTTC. Translation: CASSMGTGRDYGYTF.

The V and J genes are TRBV28 and TRBJ2-2; 10 nucleotides match TRBD2. This CDR3 is built from 17 residues. J gave up 9 bases and V 2 bases, and 12 bases lay outside the gene matches. Germline assignment: CDR1 MDHEN and CDR2 SYDVKM. CDR3 sequence reads: CASSLGGASGSLRELFF. The CDR3 region has the DNA TGTGCCAGCAGTTTAGGGGGGGCTAGCGGGAGTCTCCGGGAGCTGTTTTTT.

The chain couples TRBV24-1 to TRBJ2-5; 16 bases line up with TRBD2. With V trimmed by 3 bases and J by 5 bases, 5 bases remained unmatched. The CDR3 is 17 amino acids. Germline V CDR1 and CDR2: KGHDR, SFDVKD. In DNA form, the CDR3 reads TGTGCCACCAGTGATACAGGGACTAGCGGGGGGGCGGAGACCCAGTACTTC. Translating it yields CATSDTGTSGGAETQYF.

This chain connects TRBV27 to TRBJ1-1; 7 bases line up with TRBD1. Germline lookup yields CDR1 MNHEY and CDR2 SMNVEV (reference sequence). V shed 6 bases and J 3 bases; nucleotides not matched to a gene: 4. The CDR3 runs 13 residues. For the CDR3, the DNA is TGTGCCAGCAGACAGGGGTTATACACTGAAGCTTTCTTT. This encodes CASRQGLYTEAFF.